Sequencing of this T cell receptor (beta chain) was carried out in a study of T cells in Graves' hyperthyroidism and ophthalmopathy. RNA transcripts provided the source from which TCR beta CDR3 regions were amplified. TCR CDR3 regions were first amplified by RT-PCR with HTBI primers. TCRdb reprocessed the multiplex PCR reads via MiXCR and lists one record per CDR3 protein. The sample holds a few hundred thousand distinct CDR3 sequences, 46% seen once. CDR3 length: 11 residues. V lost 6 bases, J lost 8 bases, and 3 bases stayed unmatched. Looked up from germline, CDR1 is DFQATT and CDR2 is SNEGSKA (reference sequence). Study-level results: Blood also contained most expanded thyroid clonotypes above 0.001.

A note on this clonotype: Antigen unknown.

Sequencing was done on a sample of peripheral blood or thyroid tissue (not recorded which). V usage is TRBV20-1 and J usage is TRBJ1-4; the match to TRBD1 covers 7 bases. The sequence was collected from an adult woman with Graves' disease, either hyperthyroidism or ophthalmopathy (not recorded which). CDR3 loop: CSADRVEKLFF. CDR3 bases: TGCAGTGCCGACAGGGTAGAAAAACTGTTTTTT.